Shown below are 3 T cell receptor beta chains from a single sample sequenced in a study of T cell responses to AZD1222 COVID-19 vaccine. Profiling relied on immunoSEQ multiplex PCR, and the TCRdb table lists in-frame clones only, not all of them. The table records around 100,000 clones, approximately 84% of them present only once. The sequences come from peripheral blood, collected on day 0 of AZD1222 vaccination. The receptors originated from an adult in good health.

The J gene is TRBJ2-4, the V gene TRBV7-9; no firm D call. Germline values: CDR1 SEHNR, CDR2 FQNEAQ (reference sequence). The germline V and J ends were trimmed by 1 base and 8 bases, with 6 bases remaining between them. The CDR3 runs to 12 residues. CDR3 region: CASSLVQHIQYF. The CDR3 nucleotides read TGTGCCAGCAGCTTAGTGCAGCACATTCAGTACTTC. Using reference TRBV7-9 and TRBJ2-4 for the parts outside the CDR3, the full variable domain is DTGVSQNPRHKITKRGQNVTFRCDPISEHNRLYWYRQTLGQGPEFLTYFQNEAQLEKSRLLSDRFSAERPKGSFSTLEIQRTEQGDSAMYLCASSLVQHIQYFGAGTRLSVL.

This chain joins TRBV11-2 and TRBJ2-7; 7 positions match TRBD1. CDR3 length: 15 residues. Germline assignment: CDR1 SGHAT and CDR2 FQNNGV. The V and J ends lost 4 bases and 2 bases, in that order; junction bases with no gene match: 8. This CDR3 is CASSYPPGQPYEQYF. The CDR3 nucleotides are TGTGCCAGCAGCTACCCCCCGGGACAGCCCTACGAGCAGTACTTC.

This clone showed up just a few times. The chain joins TRBV29-1 to TRBJ1-4, with TRBD1 matching 8 bases. The V gene end was trimmed by 4 bases and the J gene end by 0 bases; junction bases not matched to a gene: 1. The V gene's germline CDR1 is SQVTM and CDR2 ANQGSEA. The CDR3 has 14 amino acids. The DNA of the CDR3 is TGCAGCGTTGTGGGACAGGCAACTAATGAAAAACTGTTTTTT. This sequence encodes CSVVGQATNEKLFF.